One sample yielded the 25 T cell receptor beta chains listed below, sequenced in a study of early T cells in non-severe SARS-CoV-2 infection. MiXCR, run by TCRdb on the 5' RACE reads, gives a single entry per CDR3 protein. This table holds roughly 60,000 distinct CDR3 sequences, under 8.5% found once. The starting material was whole blood, obtained at baseline. These receptors were obtained from an adult who was a healthcare worker with PCR-confirmed SARS-CoV-2 infection or an uninfected control (not recorded which).

This clonotype has at least ten counts. This chain connects TRBV7-2 to TRBJ1-3; tentative D call: TRBD1 (5 bases). This CDR3 has 16 residues. V was trimmed by 5 bases and J by 0 bases, leaving 14 bases between them. Germline lookup yields CDR1 SGHTA and CDR2 FQGNSA. The CDR3 loop reads CASSPVPTDSGNTIYF. The DNA of the CDR3 is TGTGCCAGCAGCCCAGTCCCGACAGACTCTGGAAACACCATATATTTT.

This clonotype has more than one count but fewer than ten. The V call is TRBV5-1, the J call TRBJ2-7, with a tentative D call TRBD2 (5 bases). Trimming took 2 bases from V and 9 from J, leaving 18 bases between them. CDR1 is SGHRS and CDR2 is YFSETQ in the germline V gene. The CDR3 is 14 residues long. CDR3 protein: CASSLRPEGSGQYF. CDR3 nucleotide sequence: TGCGCCAGCAGCTTACGACCAGAGGGCTCGGGGCAGTACTTC.

As for this clonotype: An end of the junction differs from the germline gene, which may be a read error. The CDR3 loop is CASSSDNF. In DNA, the CDR3 is TGTGCCAGCAGCTCCGATAACTTC. The chain is built from TRBV2 and TRBJ2-5; D uncertain. The germline gives CDR1 SNHLY, CDR2 FYNNEI. CDR3 size: 8 residues.

The chain links TRBV20-1 to TRBJ2-2; D is undetermined. There are 13 residues in the CDR3. Germline values: CDR1 DFQATT, CDR2 SNEGSKA (reference sequence). Trimming took 6 bases from V and 1 from J, leaving 9 bases between them. The CDR3 region has the DNA TGCAGTGCCGGTAACGGGAACACCGGGGAGCTGTTTTTT. It codes for CSAGNGNTGELFF.

J is TRBJ2-5 and V is TRBV9; TRBD1 or TRBD2 may be the D gene (5 bases each). V was trimmed by 0 bases and J by 4 bases, leaving 13 bases between them. The CDR3 sequence is 15 residues long. From germline, CDR1 is SGDLS and CDR2 YYNGEE. The CDR3 sequence: CASSVEGVGVETQYF. As DNA, the CDR3 is TGTGCCAGCAGCGTAGAAGGCGTGGGGGTAGAGACCCAGTACTTC.

This clonotype was seen at least ten times. The genes are TRBV19 and TRBJ2-1; D uncertain. The germline gives CDR1 LNHDA, CDR2 SQIVND (reference sequence). The CDR3 has 13 residues. Between the trimmed V and J ends, which lost 6 bases and 8 bases, there was a span of 14 bases. CDR3: CASSPIDPDEQFF. CDR3 nucleotide sequence: TGTGCCAGTAGCCCAATCGATCCGGATGAGCAGTTCTTC.

This clonotype was picked up many times. The chain employs TRBV9 and TRBJ1-1, with D hard to call. The CDR3 extends over 13 amino acids. Germline V gene data show CDR1 as SGDLS and CDR2 as YYNGEE. The V end was cut by 3 bases, the J end by 4 bases, with 10 bases between. The DNA of the CDR3 is TGTGCCAGCAGCGAAATGGACGGCACTGAAGCTTTCTTT. Amino acids: CASSEMDGTEAFF.

This clonotype was found many times. This sequence joins TRBV30 and TRBJ2-5; no clear D. The CDR3 covers 14 residues. Germline V CDR1 and CDR2: GTSNPN, SVGIG (reference sequence). Trimming left V 2 bases short and J 5 bases short, with 15 bases between. CDR3 residues: CAWSPGLGEETQYF. CDR3 sequence (DNA): TGTGCCTGGAGTCCAGGCCTTGGCGAGGAGACCCAGTACTTC. The whole variable domain, filled in from reference TRBV30 and TRBJ2-5, reads SQTIHQWPATLVQPVGSPLSLECTVEGTSNPNLYWYRQAAGRGLQLLFYSVGIGQISSEVPQNLSASRPQDRQFILSSKKLLLSDSGFYLCAWSPGLGEETQYFGPGTRLLVL.

This clonotype was found many times. This chain joins TRBV15 and TRBJ2-7; TRBD1 aligns across 7 bases. CDR3 length: 14 residues. The V and J ends lost 6 bases and 1 base, in that order; junction bases with no gene match: 6. CDR1 is LNHNV, CDR2 YYDKDF, per germline (reference sequence). In nucleotides, the CDR3 is TGTGCCACCAGAGGCGTGGGACAGTCCTACGAGCAGTACTTC. Encoded protein: CATRGVGQSYEQYF.

This clonotype was seen many times. The J gene is TRBJ1-5, the V gene TRBV28; a weak D match, TRBD1 (5 bases). V was shortened by 2 bases and J by 7 bases, with 12 bases between the two germline ends. CDR1 and CDR2 from the germline V gene are MDHEN and SYDVKM. The CDR3 covers 14 residues. The chain's CDR3 is CASSLHQGWQPQHF. CDR3 nucleotides: TGTGCCAGCAGTTTACATCAGGGATGGCAGCCCCAGCATTTT.

This clonotype has a count of ten or more. The rearrangement uses TRBV5-1 and TRBJ2-5, with 7 positions matching TRBD1. This CDR3 has 15 amino acids. V was clipped by 3 bases and J by 5 bases; unmatched bases: 10. Germline-derived CDR1 and CDR2 are SGHRS and YFSETQ. The CDR3 DNA sequence: TGCGCCAGCAGCTCGAAATCTACAGGGGTGGAGACCCAGTACTTC. Translating gives CASSSKSTGVETQYF.

This clonotype occurred many times. This chain connects TRBV12-3 or TRBV12-4 to TRBJ1-1, with D tentatively TRBD1 (5 bases). This CDR3 is 13 amino acids long. Trimming shortened V by 6 bases and J by 11 bases, and 19 bases separated the two germline ends. Here the CDR3 reads CASRQNNRIQAFF. DNA of the CDR3: TGTGCCAGCAGACAAAATAACAGGATCCAGGCTTTCTTT.

This clonotype was recorded many times. The genes are TRBV6-6 and TRBJ2-3; TRBD2 matches 7 bases. Germline V lookup: CDR1 MNHNY, CDR2 SVGAGI (reference sequence). The CDR3 is 16 residues long. J lost 1 base, V lost 6 bases, and 10 bases had no gene match. The CDR3 reads CASSPSGRVRTDTQYF. The CDR3 bases are TGTGCCAGCAGCCCATCGGGGAGGGTTCGCACAGATACGCAGTATTTT.

This clonotype has just a few counts. The J gene is TRBJ2-2, the V gene TRBV7-2; D is ambiguous. CDR3 length: 14 amino acids. The V end lost 5 bases, the J end lost 6 bases, and 13 bases lay between the germline ends. Germline V CDR1 and CDR2: SGHTA, FQGNSA. The CDR3 loop reads CASSDHYRAGELFF. DNA of the CDR3: TGTGCCAGCAGCGATCACTACCGGGCCGGGGAGCTGTTTTTT.

The V call is TRBV2, the J call TRBJ2-3; D gene ambiguous. The germline V and J ends were trimmed by 11 bases and 0 bases, with 9 bases remaining between them. Germline loops: CDR1 SNHLY, CDR2 FYNNEI. The CDR3 runs to 12 residues. The CDR3 is CASKTSTDTQYF. In nucleotides, the CDR3 is TGTGCCTCGAAAACTAGCACAGATACGCAGTATTTT. The variable domain in full, completed from reference TRBV2 and TRBJ2-3, reads EPEVTQTPSHQVTQMGQEVILRCVPISNHLYFYWYRQILGQKVEFLVSFYNNEISEKSEIFDDQFSVERPDGSNFTLKIRSTKLEDSAMYFCASKTSTDTQYFGPGTRLTVL.

This clonotype was recorded many times. The chain carries TRBV6-1 and TRBJ1-5; possibly TRBD1 for D (6 bases). The CDR3 is 14 amino acids. V was trimmed by 3 bases and J by 2 bases, leaving 8 bases between them. The germline gives CDR1 MNHNS, CDR2 SASEGT. Written as DNA, the CDR3 is TGTGCCAGCAGTGAGGGGGCGGGCAATCAGCCCCAGCATTTT. Protein sequence: CASSEGAGNQPQHF.

V and J are TRBV5-6 and TRBJ2-1; weak D call: TRBD2 (5 bases). Germline assignment: CDR1 SGHDT and CDR2 YYEEEE. Trimming cost V 3 bases and J 4 bases, with 14 bases left between them. The CDR3 sequence is 15 residues long. In nucleotides, the CDR3 is TGTGCCAGCAGCTCCATCCGGGGAACTTACAATGAGCAGTTCTTC. Translated, it gives CASSSIRGTYNEQFF.

This clonotype was seen repeatedly, ten times or more. The chain couples TRBV28 to TRBJ1-5; 7 nucleotides align to TRBD1. With 9 bases clipped from V and 1 base from J, the junction kept 6 bases outside the gene matches. The CDR3 length is 14 residues. Germline V lookup: CDR1 MDHEN, CDR2 SYDVKM. As DNA, the CDR3 is TGTGCCAGGGAGGGGGCGGTCAGCAATCAGCCCCAGCATTTT. Protein sequence: CAREGAVSNQPQHF.

This clonotype was recorded many times. V and J are TRBV12-3 or TRBV12-4 and TRBJ1-2; D is undetermined. CDR3 length: 14 amino acids. Trimming left V 6 bases short and J 1 base short, with 12 bases between. The CDR3 nucleotides are TGTGCCAGCAGCCCTAGGATCTATAACTATGGCTACACCTTC. This gives the protein CASSPRIYNYGYTF.

This clonotype has a count of ten or more. The V gene is TRBV29-1, the J gene TRBJ2-1; TRBD2 aligns across 8 bases. Germline CDR1 is SQVTM and CDR2 is ANQGSEA. V lost 3 bases and J lost 8; bases outside the gene matches: 12. The CDR3 is 15 residues long. CDR3 coding DNA: TGCAGCGTTGAGGAAGGGCAAGCGGGGGCGTATGAGCAGTTCTTC. Amino acid sequence: CSVEEGQAGAYEQFF.

This clonotype was seen a handful of times. The V call is TRBV6-6, the J call TRBJ1-6; D ambiguous. This CDR3 region has 15 residues. Germline CDR1 and CDR2: MNHNY and SVGAGI (reference sequence). V was shortened by 4 bases and J by 2 bases, with 9 bases between the two germline ends. The CDR3 sequence is CASSLTGPYNSPLHF. CDR3 nucleotides: TGTGCCAGCAGTTTAACGGGTCCCTATAATTCACCCCTCCACTTT.

The chain has TRBV5-1 and TRBJ2-7; D possibly uses TRBD1 or TRBD2 (5 bases each). Germline V gene sequence: CDR1 SGHRS, CDR2 YFSETQ. The length of the CDR3 is 13 residues. Trimming took off 4 bases at V and 7 bases at J, with 15 bases between the two ends. CDR3 region: CASSRDGLREQYF. CDR3 bases: TGCGCCAGCAGCCGGGACGGATTGAGGGAGCAGTACTTC.

This clonotype was recorded many times. This chain connects TRBV7-3 to TRBJ2-1, with no clear D. The V gene lost 1 base and the J gene lost 3 bases, with 10 bases spanning the gap. Germline CDR1 reads SGHTA; CDR2 reads FQGTGA. This CDR3 has 15 amino acids. For the CDR3, the DNA is TGTGCCAGCAGCTTAAGCGGATCCCTCTACAATGAGCAGTTCTTC. As protein: CASSLSGSLYNEQFF.

This chain links TRBV20-1 with TRBJ2-5; D is uncertain. Germline assignment: CDR1 DFQATT and CDR2 SNEGSKA (reference sequence). This CDR3 is built from 11 residues. V lost 3 bases and J 3 bases, leaving 5 bases between the germline ends. The CDR3 DNA reads as TGCAGTGCTAGCGGTAAAGAGACCCAGTACTTC. This encodes CSASGKETQYF.

This clonotype was detected only a few times. The gene calls are TRBV10-2 and TRBJ1-5, with a tentative D call TRBD1 (5 bases). This CDR3 has 13 residues. V was shortened by 6 bases and J by 3 bases, with 9 bases between the two germline ends. CDR1 is WSHSY, CDR2 SAAADI, per germline. CDR3: CASRTEVNQPQHF. The DNA for the CDR3 is TGCGCCAGCAGGACAGAGGTCAATCAGCCCCAGCATTTT.